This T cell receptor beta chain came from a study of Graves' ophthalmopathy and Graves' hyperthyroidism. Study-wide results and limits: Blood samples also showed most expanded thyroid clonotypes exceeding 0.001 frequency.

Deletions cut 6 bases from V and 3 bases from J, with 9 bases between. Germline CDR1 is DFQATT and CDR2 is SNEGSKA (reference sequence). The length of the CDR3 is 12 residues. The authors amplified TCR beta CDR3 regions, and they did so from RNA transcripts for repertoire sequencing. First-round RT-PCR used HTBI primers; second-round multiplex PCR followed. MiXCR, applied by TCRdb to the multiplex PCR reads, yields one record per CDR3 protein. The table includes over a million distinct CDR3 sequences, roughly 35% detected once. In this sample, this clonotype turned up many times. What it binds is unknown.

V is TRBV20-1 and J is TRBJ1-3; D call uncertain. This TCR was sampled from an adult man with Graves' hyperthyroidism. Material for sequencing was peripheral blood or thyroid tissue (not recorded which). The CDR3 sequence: CSATFRGNTIYF. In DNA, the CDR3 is TGCAGTGCCACCTTTCGTGGAAACACCATATATTTT.